Listed below are T cell receptor beta chains from one sample, sequenced in a study of blood T cell repertoires in COVID-19. Using immunoSEQ multiplex PCR, the repertoire was profiled, and TCRdb retains in-frame clones only, with some absent. The sample lists about 140,000 clones; more than 75% were seen once. The sequencing sample was made of peripheral blood. These receptors were taken from a man in his fifties or sixties who had recovered from COVID-19. Both conserved end residues are part of each CDR3. The D gene is left open where the match is weak. Some rows have no size entry. The others give once, few or many, or a class for an expanded clone.

j_call,clone_size,d_call,v_call,cdr3_aa,cdr3_nt
TRBJ1-2,.,.,TRBV5-1,CASSPSPTGNYGYTF,TGCGCCAGCAGCCCCTCCCCGACTGGAAACTATGGCTACACCTTC
TRBJ1-2,.,TRBD1,TRBV12-3/TRBV12-4,CASTRTGVGYTF,TGTGCCAGCACCCGGACAGGGGTTGGCTACACCTTC
TRBJ1-2,.,.,TRBV29-1,CSVEGVQTARNYGYTF,TGCAGCGTAGAAGGGGTACAGACGGCTCGAAACTATGGCTACACCTTC
TRBJ2-5,.,.,TRBV6-2/TRBV6-3,CASSYWGGETQYF,TGTGCCAGCAGTTACTGGGGAGGAGAGACCCAGTACTTC
TRBJ1-2,.,.,TRBV6-2/TRBV6-3,CASSYSIRQTNYGYTF,TGTGCCAGCAGTTACTCAATACGACAGACTAACTATGGCTACACCTTC
TRBJ2-1,.,TRBD2,TRBV11-3,CASSFSGLAGDNEQFF,TGTGCCAGCAGTTTCTCCGGACTAGCGGGAGACAATGAGCAGTTCTTC
TRBJ2-7,once,.,TRBV27,CASSFRPAGINLYEQYF,TGTGCCAGCAGTTTCCGTCCGGCAGGCATAAACCTATACGAGCAGTACTTC
TRBJ2-5,.,TRBD2,TRBV12-5,CASGSPRVAGPQETQYF,TGTGCTAGTGGTTCCCCCCGGGTAGCGGGGCCTCAAGAGACCCAGTACTTC
TRBJ2-1,.,.,TRBV7-9,CATASPPVYNEQFF,TGTGCCACCGCTTCTCCGCCAGTCTACAATGAGCAGTTCTTC
TRBJ2-7,.,.,TRBV3-1/TRBV3-2,CASSQERGGYEQYF,TGTGCCAGCAGCCAAGAAAGGGGGGGTTACGAGCAGTACTTC
TRBJ2-5,.,TRBD2,TRBV5-6,CASSFLIVTSGEETQYF,TGTGCCAGCAGCTTTTTAATAGTGACTAGCGGGGAAGAGACCCAGTACTTC
TRBJ1-2,.,TRBD1,TRBV4-3,CASSPWTGGADGYTF,TGCGCCAGCAGCCCTTGGACAGGGGGCGCGGATGGCTACACCTTC
TRBJ2-5,.,.,TRBV4-1,CASSQVVAGQETQYF,TGCGCCAGCAGCCAAGTGGTGGCAGGGCAAGAGACCCAGTACTTC
TRBJ1-2,.,TRBD1,TRBV30,CAWDGETFNSGTENYGYTF,TGTGCCTGGGATGGCGAAACCTTCAACTCCGGGACAGAGAACTATGGCTACACCTTC
TRBJ1-1,.,.,TRBV5-1,CASTRDTNTEAFF,TGCGCCAGCACCCGGGACACGAACACTGAAGCTTTCTTT
TRBJ2-1,once,TRBD1,TRBV9,CASSVLPTGGSDEQFF,TGTGCCAGCAGCGTACTCCCGACAGGGGGTTCAGATGAGCAGTTCTTC
TRBJ2-6,.,TRBD1,TRBV6-5,CASSYTGGSGANVLTF,TGTGCCAGCAGTTACACAGGGGGCTCTGGGGCCAACGTCCTGACTTTC
TRBJ1-3,.,TRBD1,TRBV7-9,CASSPPGTGGDGNTIYF,TGTGCCAGCAGCCCGCCCGGGACAGGGGGCGATGGAAACACCATATATTTT
TRBJ1-4,.,.,TRBV5-4,CASSLVGQGGKLFF,TGTGCCAGCAGCTTGGTCGGGCAGGGTGGAAAACTGTTTTTT
TRBJ2-1,.,.,TRBV24-1,CATSDPESSYNEQFF,TGTGCCACCAGCGATCCAGAAAGCTCCTACAATGAGCAGTTCTTC
TRBJ2-7,.,.,TRBV11-2,CASSLVVGAYEQYF,TGTGCCAGCAGCTTAGTCGTGGGGGCGTACGAGCAGTACTTC
TRBJ2-3,.,.,TRBV7-9,CASSLAQGSDTQYF,TGTGCCAGCAGCTTAGCGCAGGGATCAGATACGCAGTATTTT
TRBJ1-6,.,TRBD1,TRBV27,CASSLSGGGYNSPLHF,TGTGCCAGCAGTTTATCAGGGGGCGGCTATAATTCACCCCTCCACTTT
TRBJ2-7,once,TRBD1,TRBV6-5,CASSLDSGGYEQYF,TGTGCCAGCAGCCTAGATTCAGGGGGCTACGAGCAGTACTTC
TRBJ2-5,.,.,TRBV5-1,CASSFVQETQYF,TGCGCCAGCAGCTTCGTACAAGAGACCCAGTACTTC
TRBJ1-1,once,.,TRBV6-1,CASSDQGFDTEAFF,TGTGCCAGCAGTGATCAGGGTTTCGACACTGAAGCTTTCTTT
TRBJ2-2,.,.,TRBV7-2,CASSLQTTITTGELFF,TGTGCCAGCAGCTTGCAAACGACAATTACTACCGGGGAGCTGTTTTTT
TRBJ1-4,.,TRBD1,TRBV4-2,CASSGQGDEKLFF,TGTGCCAGCAGTGGACAGGGGGATGAAAAACTGTTTTTT
TRBJ1-4,.,TRBD1,TRBV7-9,CASSLAGGIEKLFF,TGTGCCAGCAGCTTAGCAGGGGGCATTGAAAAACTGTTTTTT
TRBJ2-6,few,TRBD1,TRBV5-4,CASSWDRAGANVLTF,TGTGCCAGCAGCTGGGACAGGGCTGGGGCCAACGTCCTGACTTTC
TRBJ2-3,few,.,TRBV19,CASTRQGLATDTQYF,TGTGCCAGTACTCGGCAGGGGCTGGCCACAGATACGCAGTATTTT
TRBJ1-5,.,TRBD1,TRBV7-9,CASSLGQGAGPQHF,TGTGCCAGCAGCTTAGGACAGGGGGCCGGACCCCAGCATTTT
TRBJ1-5,once,.,TRBV4-1,CASSLMGGAGNQPQHF,TGCGCCAGCAGCCTCATGGGGGGGGCTGGTAATCAGCCCCAGCATTTT
TRBJ1-4,.,.,TRBV5-1,CASSLALSGNEKLFF,TGCGCCAGCAGCTTGGCCCTCAGCGGGAACGAAAAACTGTTTTTT
TRBJ2-5,.,TRBD1,TRBV11-3,CASSSPRGRWETQYF,TGTGCCAGCAGCTCGCCCAGGGGGCGCTGGGAGACCCAGTACTTC
TRBJ1-1,.,.,TRBV5-1,CASSSYPGEGQNTEAFF,TGCGCCAGCAGCTCGTATCCAGGGGAGGGCCAGAACACTGAAGCTTTCTTT
TRBJ1-1,.,.,TRBV5-5,CASSFRFNTEAFF,TGTGCCAGCAGCTTTCGGTTCAACACTGAAGCTTTCTTT
TRBJ1-6,few,TRBD1,TRBV11-2,CASSLGGTGPYNSPLHF,TGTGCCAGCAGCTTAGGAGGGACAGGGCCTTATAATTCACCCCTCCACTTT
TRBJ2-5,.,TRBD1,TRBV11-3,CASSFGQGGQETQYF,TGTGCCAGCAGCTTCGGACAGGGGGGGCAAGAGACCCAGTACTTC
TRBJ1-4,.,.,TRBV5-1,CASSPGGRATNEKLFF,TGCGCCAGCAGCCCGGGAGGGAGAGCAACTAATGAAAAACTGTTTTTT
TRBJ1-2,.,.,TRBV27,CASSLYGDYGYTF,TGTGCCAGCAGTTTATACGGGGACTATGGCTACACCTTC
TRBJ2-1,.,TRBD1,TRBV10-1,CASAGDRVVFF,TGCGCCAGCGCCGGGGACAGGGTGGTGTTCTTC
TRBJ2-2,.,.,TRBV9,CASKPGTPSTGELFF,TGTGCCAGCAAGCCCGGGACTCCCAGCACCGGGGAGCTGTTTTTT